The clone carrying this T cell receptor (beta chain) has ten or more counts. J was trimmed by 6 bases and V by 7 bases; bases with no gene match: 5. The CDR3 sequence is 13 residues long. Germline V lookup: CDR1 MNHEY, CDR2 SVGAGI. This specimen belongs to a study of T-cell reconstitution after alpha-beta-depleted transplantation in children. Unique molecular identifiers were built into the TCRbeta library. TCRdb independently ran MiXCR on the PCR reads; one entry per CDR3 protein. The sample yields hundreds of thousands of distinct CDR3 sequences, around 14% seen once. The receptor was isolated from a girl aged 2 to 9 with congenital amegakaryocytic thrombocytopenia, due to receive a stem cell transplant. The sequencing used PBMCs, collected before TCRalphabeta/CD19-depleted stem cell transplant. V and J are TRBV6-5 and TRBJ2-1; 8 bases fit TRBD1. The chain's CDR3 is CASTQQGGNEQFF. CDR3 bases: TGTGCCAGCACCCAACAGGGGGGCAATGAGCAGTTCTTC.